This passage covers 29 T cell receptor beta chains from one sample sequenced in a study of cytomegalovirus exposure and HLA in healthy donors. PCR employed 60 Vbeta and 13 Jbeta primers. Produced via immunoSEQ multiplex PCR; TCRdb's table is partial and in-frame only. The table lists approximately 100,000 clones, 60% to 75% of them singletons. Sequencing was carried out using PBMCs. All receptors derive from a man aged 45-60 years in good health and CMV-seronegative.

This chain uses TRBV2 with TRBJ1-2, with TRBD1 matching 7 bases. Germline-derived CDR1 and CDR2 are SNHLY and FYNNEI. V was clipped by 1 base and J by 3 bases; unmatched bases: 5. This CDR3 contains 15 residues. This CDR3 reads CASSEGGTGDYGYTF. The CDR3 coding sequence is TGTGCCAGCAGTGAAGGGGGAACAGGGGACTATGGCTACACCTTC.

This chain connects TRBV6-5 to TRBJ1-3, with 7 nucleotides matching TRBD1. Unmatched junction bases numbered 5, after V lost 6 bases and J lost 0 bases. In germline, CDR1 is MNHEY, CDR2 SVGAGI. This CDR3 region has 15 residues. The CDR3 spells CASSQDRFSGNTIYF. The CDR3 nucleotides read TGTGCCAGCAGCCAGGACAGGTTCTCTGGAAACACCATATATTTT.

CDR3 in amino acids: CACITWSGGTVGNTIYF. The CDR3 DNA reads TGTGCCTGCATCACCTGGAGCGGGGGGACGGTTGGAAACACCATATATTTT. This sequence joins TRBV30 and TRBJ1-3; D possibly corresponds to TRBD1 (5 bases). Trimming removed 6 bases at V and 3 bases at J, with 24 bases between. CDR3 size: 17 residues. Germline CDR1 GTSNPN, CDR2 SVGIG (reference sequence).

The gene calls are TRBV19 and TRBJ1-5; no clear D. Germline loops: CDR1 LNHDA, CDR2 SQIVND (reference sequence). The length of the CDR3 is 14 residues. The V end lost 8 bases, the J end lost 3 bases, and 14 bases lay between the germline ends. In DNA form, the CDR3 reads TGTGCCAGTGCAGAGCAGGTCCTCAATCAGCCCCAGCATTTT. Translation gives CASAEQVLNQPQHF.

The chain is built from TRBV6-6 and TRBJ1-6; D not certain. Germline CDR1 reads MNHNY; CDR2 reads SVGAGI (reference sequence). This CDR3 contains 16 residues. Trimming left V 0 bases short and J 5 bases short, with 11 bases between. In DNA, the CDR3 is TGTGCCAGCAGTTACTCCGGGATTACCGATAATTCACCCCTCCACTTT. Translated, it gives CASSYSGITDNSPLHF.

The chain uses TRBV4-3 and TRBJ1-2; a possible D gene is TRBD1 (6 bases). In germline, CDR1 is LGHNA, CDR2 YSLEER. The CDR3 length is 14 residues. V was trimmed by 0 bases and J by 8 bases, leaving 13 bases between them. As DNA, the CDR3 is TGCGCCAGCAGCCAAGAAGTACAGGGTAGGGGCTACACCTTC. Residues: CASSQEVQGRGYTF.

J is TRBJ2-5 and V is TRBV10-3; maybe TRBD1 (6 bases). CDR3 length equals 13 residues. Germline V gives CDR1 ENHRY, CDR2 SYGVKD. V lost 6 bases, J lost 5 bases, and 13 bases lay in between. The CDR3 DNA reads TGTGCCATCAGGGAACAGGGAACCGAGACCCAGTACTTC. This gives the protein CAIREQGTETQYF.

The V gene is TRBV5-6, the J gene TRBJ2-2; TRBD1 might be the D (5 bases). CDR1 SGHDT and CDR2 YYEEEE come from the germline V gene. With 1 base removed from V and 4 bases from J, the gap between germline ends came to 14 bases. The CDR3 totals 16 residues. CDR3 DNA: TGTGCCAGCAGCTTGCTGGGGCTATCGGGCACCGGGGAGCTGTTTTTT. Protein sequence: CASSLLGLSGTGELFF. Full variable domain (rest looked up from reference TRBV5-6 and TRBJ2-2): DAGVTQSPTHLIKTRGQQVTLRCSPKSGHDTVSWYQQALGQGPQFIFQYYEEEERQRGNFPDRFSGHQFPNYSSELNVNALLLGDSALYLCASSLLGLSGTGELFFGEGSRLTVL.

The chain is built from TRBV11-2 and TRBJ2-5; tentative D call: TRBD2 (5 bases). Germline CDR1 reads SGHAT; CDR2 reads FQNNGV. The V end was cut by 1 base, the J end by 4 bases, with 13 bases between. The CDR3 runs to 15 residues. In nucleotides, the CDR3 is TGTGCCAGCAGCTTAGGTGGGAGCGGCCGAGAGACCCAGTACTTC. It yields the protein CASSLGGSGRETQYF.

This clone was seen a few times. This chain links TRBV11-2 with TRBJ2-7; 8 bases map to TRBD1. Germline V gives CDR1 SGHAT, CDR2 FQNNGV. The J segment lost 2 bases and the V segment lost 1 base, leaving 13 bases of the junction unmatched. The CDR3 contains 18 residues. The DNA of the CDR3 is TGTGCCAGCAGCTTAGGCCCCCGGACAGGGAGCCATCCCTACGAGCAGTACTTC. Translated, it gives CASSLGPRTGSHPYEQYF.

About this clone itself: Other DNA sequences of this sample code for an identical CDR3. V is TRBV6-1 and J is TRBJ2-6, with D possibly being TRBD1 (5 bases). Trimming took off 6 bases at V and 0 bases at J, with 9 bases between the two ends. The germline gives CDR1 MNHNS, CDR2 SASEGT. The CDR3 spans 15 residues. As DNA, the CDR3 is TGTGCCAGCAGCACAGGTAACTCTGGGGCCAACGTCCTGACTTTC. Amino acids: CASSTGNSGANVLTF.

CDR3 in amino acids: CASSGRQDTGELFF. The CDR3 bases are TGTGCCAGCAGCGGAAGGCAGGACACCGGGGAGCTGTTTTTT. The chain links TRBV6-5 to TRBJ2-2; D is undetermined. The CDR3 has 14 residues. The V and J ends lost 6 bases and 3 bases respectively, with 11 bases between them. Germline V gene data show CDR1 as MNHEY and CDR2 as SVGAGI.

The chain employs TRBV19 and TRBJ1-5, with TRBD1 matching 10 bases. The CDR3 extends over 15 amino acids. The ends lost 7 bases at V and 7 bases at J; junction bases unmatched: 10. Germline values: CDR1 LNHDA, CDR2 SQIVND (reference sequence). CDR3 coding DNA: TGTGCCAGTAATGACAGGGGGCGACGGGGGCAGCCCCAGCATTTT. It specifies CASNDRGRRGQPQHF.

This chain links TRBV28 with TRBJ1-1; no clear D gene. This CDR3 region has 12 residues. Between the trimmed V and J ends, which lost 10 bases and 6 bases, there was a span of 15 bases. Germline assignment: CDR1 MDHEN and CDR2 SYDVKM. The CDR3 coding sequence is TGTGCCACCGCCCCTGGGAGGGCTGAAGCTTTCTTT. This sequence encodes CATAPGRAEAFF.

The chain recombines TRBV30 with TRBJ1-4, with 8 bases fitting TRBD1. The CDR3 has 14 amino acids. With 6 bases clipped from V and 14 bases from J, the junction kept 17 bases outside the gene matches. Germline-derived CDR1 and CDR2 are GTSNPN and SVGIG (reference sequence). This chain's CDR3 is CACTPGTGAGGLFF. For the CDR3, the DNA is TGTGCCTGCACCCCCGGGACAGGCGCCGGTGGGCTGTTTTTT.

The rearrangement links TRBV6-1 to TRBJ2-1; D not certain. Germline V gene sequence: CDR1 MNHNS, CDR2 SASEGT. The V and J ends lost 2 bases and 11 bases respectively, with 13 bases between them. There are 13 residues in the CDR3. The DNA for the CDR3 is TGTGCCAGCAGTGAACTGGAGTTTTCAAAGCAGTTCTTC. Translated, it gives CASSELEFSKQFF.

CDR3 bases: TGTGCCAGCAGCGCTACTAGCGGGGGGGTAGTCTCCTACAATGAGCAGTTCTTC. Amino acids: CASSATSGGVVSYNEQFF. The chain carries TRBV7-3 and TRBJ2-1, with 13 bases that match TRBD2. Germline values: CDR1 SGHTA, CDR2 FQGTGA. V shed 5 bases, J shed 0 bases, and the junction held 7 bases outside the gene matches. The CDR3 runs to 18 residues.

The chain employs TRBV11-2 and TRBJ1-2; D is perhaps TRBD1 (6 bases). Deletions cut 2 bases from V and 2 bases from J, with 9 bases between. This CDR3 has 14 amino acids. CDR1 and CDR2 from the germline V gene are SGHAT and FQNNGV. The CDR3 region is CASSLRDINYGYTF. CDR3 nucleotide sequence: TGTGCCAGCAGCTTAAGGGACATCAACTATGGCTACACCTTC.

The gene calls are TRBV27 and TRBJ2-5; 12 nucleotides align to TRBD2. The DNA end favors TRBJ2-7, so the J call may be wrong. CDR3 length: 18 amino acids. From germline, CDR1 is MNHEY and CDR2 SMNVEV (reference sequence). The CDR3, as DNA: TGTGCCAGCAGTTTACTACGAATTACTAGCGGGGGGTTCAACGAGCAGTACTTC. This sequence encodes CASSLLRITSGGFNEQYF.

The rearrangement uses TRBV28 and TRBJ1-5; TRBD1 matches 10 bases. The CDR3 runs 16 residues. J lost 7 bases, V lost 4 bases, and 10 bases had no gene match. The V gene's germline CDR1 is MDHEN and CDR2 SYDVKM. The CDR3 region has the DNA TGTGCCAGCAGTTCTTGGACAGGGGGGGTCTACCAGCCCCAGCATTTT. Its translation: CASSSWTGGVYQPQHF.

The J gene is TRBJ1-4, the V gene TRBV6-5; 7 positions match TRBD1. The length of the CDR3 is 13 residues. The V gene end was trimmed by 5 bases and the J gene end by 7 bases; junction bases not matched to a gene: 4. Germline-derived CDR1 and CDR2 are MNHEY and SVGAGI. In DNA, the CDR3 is TGTGCCAGCAGTCGACAGGGCAGTGAAAAACTGTTTTTT. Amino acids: CASSRQGSEKLFF.

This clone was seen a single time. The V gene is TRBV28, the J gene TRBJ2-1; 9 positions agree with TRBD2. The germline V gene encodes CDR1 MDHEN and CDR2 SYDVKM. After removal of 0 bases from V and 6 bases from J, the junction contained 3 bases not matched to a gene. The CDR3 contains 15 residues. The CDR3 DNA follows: TGTGCCAGCAGTTTATGGGCTAGCGGGACCAATGAGCAGTTCTTC. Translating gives CASSLWASGTNEQFF.

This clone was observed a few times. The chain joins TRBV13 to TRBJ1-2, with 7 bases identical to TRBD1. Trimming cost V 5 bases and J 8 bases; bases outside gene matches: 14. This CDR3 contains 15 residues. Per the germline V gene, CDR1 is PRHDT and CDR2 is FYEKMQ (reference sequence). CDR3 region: CASSRGGQLSLGYTF. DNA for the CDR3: TGTGCCAGCAGCCGAGGGGGACAGCTCTCGCTCGGCTACACCTTC.

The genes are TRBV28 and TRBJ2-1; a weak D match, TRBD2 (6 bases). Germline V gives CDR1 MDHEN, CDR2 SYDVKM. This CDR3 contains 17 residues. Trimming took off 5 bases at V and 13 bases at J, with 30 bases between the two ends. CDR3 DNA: TGTGCCAGCAGTGATAACCCAAACCAACGGCGGGAAGTGGTACAGTTCTTC. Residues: CASSDNPNQRREVVQFF.

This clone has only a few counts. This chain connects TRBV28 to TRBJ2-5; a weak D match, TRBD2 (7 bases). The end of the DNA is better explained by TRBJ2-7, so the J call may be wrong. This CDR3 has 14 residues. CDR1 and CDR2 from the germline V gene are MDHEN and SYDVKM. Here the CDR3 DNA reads TGTGCCAGCCTGAGGGGGGGGGCAAAGTACGAGCAGTACTTC. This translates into CASLRGGAKYEQYF.

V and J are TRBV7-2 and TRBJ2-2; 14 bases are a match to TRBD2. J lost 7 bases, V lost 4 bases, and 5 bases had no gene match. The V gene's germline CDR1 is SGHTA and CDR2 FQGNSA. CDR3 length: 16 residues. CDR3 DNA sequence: TGTGCCAGCAGCTCTGGACTAGCGGGAGGTCACGGGGAGCTGTTTTTT. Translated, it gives CASSSGLAGGHGELFF.

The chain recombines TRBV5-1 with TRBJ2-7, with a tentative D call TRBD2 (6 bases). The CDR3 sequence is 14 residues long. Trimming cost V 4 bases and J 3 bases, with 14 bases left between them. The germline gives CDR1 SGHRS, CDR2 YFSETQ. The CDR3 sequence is CASSSWLANYEQYF. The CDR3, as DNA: TGCGCCAGCAGCAGTTGGCTAGCGAACTACGAGCAGTACTTC.

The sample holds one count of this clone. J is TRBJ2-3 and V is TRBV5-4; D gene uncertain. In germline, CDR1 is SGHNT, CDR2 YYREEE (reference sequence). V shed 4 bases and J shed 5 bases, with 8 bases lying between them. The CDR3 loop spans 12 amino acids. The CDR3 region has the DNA TGTGCCAGCAGCATCAGGCGAGATACGCAGTATTTT. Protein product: CASSIRRDTQYF.

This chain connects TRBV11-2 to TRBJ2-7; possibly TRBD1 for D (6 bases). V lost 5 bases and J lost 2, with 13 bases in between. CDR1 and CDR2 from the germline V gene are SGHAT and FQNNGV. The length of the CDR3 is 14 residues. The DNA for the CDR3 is TGTGCCAGCAGCGCTCCGGGACAACCCTACGAGCAGTACTTC. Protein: CASSAPGQPYEQYF.